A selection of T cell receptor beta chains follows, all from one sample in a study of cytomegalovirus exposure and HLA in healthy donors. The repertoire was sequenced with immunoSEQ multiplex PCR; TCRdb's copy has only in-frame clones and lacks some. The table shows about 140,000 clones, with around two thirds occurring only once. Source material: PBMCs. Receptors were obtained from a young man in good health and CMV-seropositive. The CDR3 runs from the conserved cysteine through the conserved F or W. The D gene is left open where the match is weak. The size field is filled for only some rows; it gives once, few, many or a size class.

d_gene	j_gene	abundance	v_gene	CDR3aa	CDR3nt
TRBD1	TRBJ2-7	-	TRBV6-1	CASSTGGISYEQYF	TGTGCCAGCTCCACAGGGGGCATCTCCTACGAGCAGTACTTC
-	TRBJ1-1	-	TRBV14	CASSRQVNTEAFF	TGTGCCAGCAGTCGACAGGTGAACACTGAAGCTTTCTTT
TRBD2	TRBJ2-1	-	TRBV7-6	CASSLVRAGATHEQFF	TGTGCCAGCAGCTTAGTCAGAGCGGGAGCCACCCATGAGCAGTTCTTC
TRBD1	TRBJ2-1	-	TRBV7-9	CASSSPNVGGTGAYNEQFF	TGTGCCAGCAGCTCCCCCAACGTGGGCGGGACAGGGGCCTACAATGAGCAGTTCTTC
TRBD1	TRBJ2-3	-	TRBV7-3	CASGTGGTDTQYF	TGTGCCAGCGGGACAGGGGGGACAGATACGCAGTATTTT
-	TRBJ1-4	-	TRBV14	CASSPPAGPDEKLFF	TGTGCCAGCAGCCCCCCTGCTGGGCCGGATGAAAAACTGTTTTTT
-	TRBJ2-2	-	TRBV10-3	CAISESEANTGELFF	TGTGCCATCAGTGAGTCGGAGGCTAACACCGGGGAGCTGTTTTTT
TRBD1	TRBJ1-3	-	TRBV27	CASSISGTGIHTIYF	TGTGCCAGCAGTATCTCCGGGACAGGGATTCACACCATATATTTT
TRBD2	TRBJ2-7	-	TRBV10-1	CASGTGLEIYEQYF	TGCGCCAGTGGGACGGGACTAGAAATTTACGAGCAGTACTTC
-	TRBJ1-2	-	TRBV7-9	CASSPDIGNGYTF	TGTGCCAGCAGCCCGGACATAGGTAATGGCTACACCTTC
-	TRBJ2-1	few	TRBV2	CASSEEQGWNEQFF	TGTGCCAGCAGTGAAGAGCAGGGATGGAATGAGCAGTTCTTC
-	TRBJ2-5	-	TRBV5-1	CASSLEWQGGGETQYF	TGCGCCAGCAGCTTGGAGTGGCAGGGAGGAGGAGAGACCCAGTACTTC
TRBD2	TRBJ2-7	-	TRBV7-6	CASSPGAGGTYEQYF	TGTGCCAGCAGCCCAGGTGCGGGAGGGACCTACGAGCAGTACTTC
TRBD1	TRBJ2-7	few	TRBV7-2	CASSPAGTGSLHPYF	TGTGCCAGCAGCCCGGCCGGGACAGGCTCCTTACATCCGTACTTC
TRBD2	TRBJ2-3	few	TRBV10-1	CASQAGDTDTQYF	TGCGCCAGCCAAGCGGGAGACACAGATACGCAGTATTTT
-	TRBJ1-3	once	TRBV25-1	CASSDADRYTGNTIYF	TGTGCCAGCAGTGATGCTGACAGGTATACTGGAAACACCATATATTTT
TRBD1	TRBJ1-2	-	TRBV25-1	CASRQTGGTAYGYTF	TGTGCCAGCAGACAGACAGGGGGCACCGCCTATGGCTACACCTTC
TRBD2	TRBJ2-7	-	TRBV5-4	CASRPRTGGYEQYF	TGTGCCAGCAGACCTAGGACGGGGGGCTACGAGCAGTACTTC
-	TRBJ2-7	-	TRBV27	CASSLGLPYEQYF	TGTGCCAGCAGCTTGGGACTTCCCTACGAGCAGTACTTC
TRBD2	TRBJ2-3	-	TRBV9	CASSGMGLAGTDTQYF	TGTGCCAGCAGCGGCATGGGACTAGCGGGCACAGATACGCAGTATTTT
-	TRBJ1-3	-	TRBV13	CASSLRGTGNTIYF	TGTGCCAGCAGCTTAAGGGGTACCGGAAACACCATATATTTT
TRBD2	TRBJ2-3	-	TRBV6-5	CASSYGATSADTQYF	TGTGCCAGCAGTTACGGAGCGACTAGCGCAGATACGCAGTATTTT
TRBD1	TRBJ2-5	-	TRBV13	CASSSYGQGRETQYF	TGTGCCAGCAGCTCCTACGGACAGGGTAGAGAGACCCAGTACTTC
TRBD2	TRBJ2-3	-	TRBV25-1	CASSELGGGGSGTDTQYF	TGTGCCAGCAGTGAACTCGGGGGGGGCGGGAGTGGAACAGATACGCAGTATTTT
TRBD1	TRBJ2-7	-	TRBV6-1	CASSAGQGDYYEQYF	TGTGCCAGCAGTGCGGGACAGGGGGATTACTACGAGCAGTACTTC
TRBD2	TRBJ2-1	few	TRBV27	CASGLLAARLVSYNEQFF	TGTGCCAGCGGCCTCCTAGCGGCCCGATTAGTCTCCTACAATGAGCAGTTCTTC
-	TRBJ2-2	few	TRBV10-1	CASNSNTGELFF	TGCGCCAGCAACTCGAACACCGGGGAGCTGTTTTTT
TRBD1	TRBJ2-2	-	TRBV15	CATRRDRYTGELFF	TGTGCCACCAGGAGGGACAGGTACACCGGGGAGCTGTTTTTT
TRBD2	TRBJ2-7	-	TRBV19	CASSTSSGRFESYEQYF	TGTGCCAGTAGTACGTCTAGCGGGAGGTTTGAATCCTACGAGCAGTACTTC
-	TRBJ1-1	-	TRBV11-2	CASSLDVREEAFF	TGTGCCAGCAGCTTAGATGTGAGGGAGGAGGCTTTCTTT
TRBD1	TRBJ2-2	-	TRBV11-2	CASRRQGWTGELFF	TGTGCCAGCAGACGACAGGGGTGGACCGGGGAGCTGTTTTTT
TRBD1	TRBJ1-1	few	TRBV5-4	CASSSRQGDTEAFF	TGTGCCAGCAGTTCACGACAGGGAGACACTGAAGCTTTCTTT
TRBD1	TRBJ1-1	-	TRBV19	CASSIVQGAAEAFF	TGTGCCAGTAGTATAGTCCAGGGGGCCGCTGAAGCTTTCTTT
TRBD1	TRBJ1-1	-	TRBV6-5	CASSVGQVNTEAFF	TGTGCCAGCAGTGTGGGACAGGTGAACACTGAAGCTTTCTTT
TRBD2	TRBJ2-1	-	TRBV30	CAWSGGLAGGNEQFF	TGTGCCTGGAGTGGCGGACTAGCGGGAGGCAATGAGCAGTTCTTC
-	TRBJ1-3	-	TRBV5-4	CASGTGFGNTIYF	TGTGCCAGCGGAACAGGGTTTGGAAACACCATATATTTT
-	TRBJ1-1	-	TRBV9	CASSVGEGATEAFF	TGTGCCAGCAGCGTAGGCGAAGGGGCCACTGAAGCTTTCTTT
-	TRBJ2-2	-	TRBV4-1	CASALGLARTGELFF	TGCGCCAGCGCATTAGGGCTAGCGAGGACCGGGGAGCTGTTTTTT
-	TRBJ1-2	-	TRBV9	CASSVGAPNYGYTF	TGTGCCAGCAGCGTAGGGGCACCTAACTATGGCTACACCTTC
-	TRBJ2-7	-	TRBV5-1	CASSSGNYEQYF	TGCGCCAGCAGCTCAGGGAACTACGAGCAGTACTTC
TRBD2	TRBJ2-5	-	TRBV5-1	CASSSATSGGGETQYF	TGCGCCAGCAGCTCCGCGACTAGCGGAGGCGGGGAGACCCAGTACTTC
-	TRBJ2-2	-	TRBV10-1	CASSGGLLNTGELFF	TGCGCCAGCAGTGGGGGACTCCTGAACACCGGGGAGCTGTTTTTT
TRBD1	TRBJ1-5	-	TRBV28	CASSWDRGPHRNQPQHF	TGTGCCAGCAGCTGGGACAGGGGGCCCCACCGCAATCAGCCCCAGCATTTT
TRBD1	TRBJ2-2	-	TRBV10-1	CASSHAGTGHTGELFF	TGCGCCAGCAGCCACGCCGGGACAGGGCACACCGGGGAGCTGTTTTTT
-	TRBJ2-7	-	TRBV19	CASSIRTAYEQYF	TGTGCCAGTAGCATTAGGACAGCCTACGAGCAGTACTTC
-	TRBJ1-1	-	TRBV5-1	CASSLVEEVTEAFF	TGCGCCAGCAGCTTGGTGGAGGAGGTCACTGAAGCTTTCTTT
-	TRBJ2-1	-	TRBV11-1	CASSLSEDPSYNEQFF	TGTGCCAGCAGCTTAAGCGAAGACCCGTCCTACAATGAGCAGTTCTTC
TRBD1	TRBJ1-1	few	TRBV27	CASSLATGGNTEAFF	TGTGCCAGCAGTTTGGCAACAGGGGGGAACACTGAAGCTTTCTTT
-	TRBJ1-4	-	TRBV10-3	CAIQESTNEKLFF	TGTGCCATCCAGGAATCAACTAATGAAAAACTGTTTTTT
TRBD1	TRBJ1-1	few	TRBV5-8	CASSSGQGANTEAFF	TGTGCCAGCAGCTCGGGACAGGGGGCGAACACTGAAGCTTTCTTT
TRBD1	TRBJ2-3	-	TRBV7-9	CAMEQGGFNTDTQYF	TGTGCCATGGAACAGGGGGGCTTTAACACAGATACGCAGTATTTT
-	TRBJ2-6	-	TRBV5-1	CASKRLRARHVLTF	TGCGCCAGCAAACGTCTGCGGGCCCGACACGTCCTGACTTTC
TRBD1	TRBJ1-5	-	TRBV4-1	CASSFGQGQPQHF	TGCGCCAGCAGCTTTGGACAGGGACAGCCCCAGCATTTT
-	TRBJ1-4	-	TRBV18	CASSPDNEKLFF	TGTGCCAGCTCACCCGACAACGAAAAACTGTTTTTT